One and the same sample provided the 26 T cell receptor beta chains below, sequenced in a study of cytomegalovirus exposure and HLA in healthy donors. PCR amplification relied on 60 Vbeta primers (plus 13 Jbeta primers). Clones were sequenced by immunoSEQ multiplex PCR, and TCRdb holds only the in-frame ones, with some missing. Of around 28,000 clones in the sample, approximately 87% are singletons; the top ten hold 2.5% to 3%. The sequencing input was PBMCs. Source of these receptors: a boy younger than 18 in good health and CMV-seronegative.

This chain connects TRBV5-1 to TRBJ1-4; D is ambiguous. Trimming left V 3 bases short and J 3 bases short, with 12 bases between. The germline V gene encodes CDR1 SGHRS and CDR2 YFSETQ. CDR3 size: 15 residues. The CDR3 DNA reads TGCGCCAGCAGCTCGACCCGTGCGGCTAATGAAAAACTGTTTTTT. Its protein product is CASSSTRAANEKLFF.

CDR3 DNA sequence: TGTGCCAGCAGTTCCAAAGGGGGCCCCTACGAGCAGTACTTC. Translated, it gives CASSSKGGPYEQYF. The chain couples TRBV27 to TRBJ2-7; 7 bases agree with TRBD1. This CDR3 has 14 residues. V was clipped by 4 bases and J by 2 bases; unmatched bases: 5. The germline V gene encodes CDR1 MNHEY and CDR2 SMNVEV (reference sequence).

V is TRBV19 and J is TRBJ1-2; the match to TRBD1 covers 7 bases. The V gene end was trimmed by 5 bases and the J gene end by 2 bases; junction bases not matched to a gene: 2. Germline CDR1 and CDR2: LNHDA and SQIVND (reference sequence). This CDR3 spans 13 amino acids. The CDR3 DNA follows: TGTGCCAGTAGTTACAGGGGAAACTATGGCTACACCTTC. Its protein is CASSYRGNYGYTF.

The rearrangement joins TRBV7-2 to TRBJ1-2; D is uncertain. Germline V CDR1 and CDR2: SGHTA, FQGNSA. The length of the CDR3 is 15 residues. V was clipped by 5 bases and J by 6 bases, with 19 bases between them. The chain's CDR3 is CASSPQPATADGYTF. The CDR3 bases are TGTGCCAGCAGCCCACAACCGGCCACAGCGGATGGCTACACCTTC.

This clone was recorded only once. V is TRBV28 and J is TRBJ1-2; TRBD1 agrees at 7 bases. The CDR3 length is 13 residues. In germline, CDR1 is MDHEN, CDR2 SYDVKM. V dropped 5 bases and J dropped 8; count of bases not matched to a gene: 8. CDR3: CASSTRQGRGYTF. In DNA form, the CDR3 reads TGTGCCAGCAGTACGAGACAGGGCCGCGGCTACACCTTC.

V usage is TRBV9 and J usage is TRBJ2-1; 15 bases map to TRBD2. CDR1 and CDR2 (germline): SGDLS, YYNGEE. The CDR3 is 20 amino acids. V shed 1 base and J 8 bases; nucleotides not matched to a gene: 16. DNA for the CDR3: TGTGCCAGCAGCGTAACCGGCTCGGGACTAGCGGGGGGACATAAGTATGAGCAGTTCTTC. Translating gives CASSVTGSGLAGGHKYEQFF. Using reference TRBV9 and TRBJ2-1 for the parts outside the CDR3, the full variable domain is DSGVTQTPKHLITATGQRVTLRCSPRSGDLSVYWYQQSLDQGLQFLIQYYNGEERAKGNILERFSAQQFPDLHSELNLSSLELGDSALYFCASSVTGSGLAGGHKYEQFFGPGTRLTVL.

The V call is TRBV5-4, the J call TRBJ2-2; D remains ambiguous. CDR3 size: 13 residues. V was trimmed by 3 bases and J by 4 bases, leaving 7 bases between them. Germline loops: CDR1 SGHNT, CDR2 YYREEE (reference sequence). The CDR3 protein is CASSSRGTGELFF. In DNA, the CDR3 is TGTGCCAGCAGCTCACGCGGCACCGGGGAGCTGTTTTTT.

The V and J genes are TRBV5-1 and TRBJ2-6; no reliable D call. V lost 1 base to trimming and J lost 0 bases, with 5 bases between them. CDR3 length: 15 residues. Germline CDR1 is SGHRS and CDR2 is YFSETQ. CDR3 nucleotides: TGCGCCAGCAGCTTGTCTAGCTCTGGGGCCAACGTCCTGACTTTC. Protein product: CASSLSSSGANVLTF.

The chain recombines TRBV11-2 with TRBJ1-2, with a weak D call TRBD1 (5 bases). Germline values: CDR1 SGHAT, CDR2 FQNNGV. V dropped 0 bases and J dropped 8 bases, with 10 bases sitting between them. There are 13 residues in the CDR3. The CDR3 coding sequence is TGTGCCAGCAGCTTAGAGGCAGGGTGGGGCTACACCTTC. This codes for CASSLEAGWGYTF.

This sequence joins TRBV6-4 and TRBJ2-5, with 14 positions matching TRBD2. V lost 3 bases, J lost 5 bases, and 2 bases stayed unmatched. The CDR3 sequence is 15 residues long. The germline CDR1 and CDR2 sequences are MRHNA and SNTAGT. CDR3 amino acids: CASSETSGGAETQYF. In DNA, the CDR3 is TGTGCCAGCAGTGAGACTAGCGGGGGGGCCGAGACCCAGTACTTC.

CDR3 loop: CSVGMQGIKETQYF. CDR3 nucleotides: TGCAGCGTTGGAATGCAGGGGATTAAAGAGACCCAGTACTTC. V gene TRBV29-1 combines with J gene TRBJ2-5; weak D call: TRBD1 (6 bases). The V gene lost 4 bases and the J gene lost 3 bases, with 15 bases spanning the gap. The V gene's germline CDR1 is SQVTM and CDR2 ANQGSEA. This CDR3 has 14 residues.

The chain joins TRBV7-7 to TRBJ2-5; TRBD2 agrees at 8 bases. V shed 5 bases and J 5 bases; nucleotides not matched to a gene: 10. The CDR3 is 15 amino acids. The germline gives CDR1 SSHAT, CDR2 FNYEAQ (reference sequence). CDR3 region: CASSLDRGGSETQYF. The CDR3 DNA is TGTGCCAGCAGCCTGGACCGGGGGGGATCGGAGACCCAGTACTTC.

The V call is TRBV9, the J call TRBJ2-5; 9 nucleotides match TRBD1. The ends lost 2 bases at V and 4 bases at J; junction bases unmatched: 6. The germline CDR1 and CDR2 sequences are SGDLS and YYNGEE. This CDR3 is built from 15 residues. The CDR3 DNA is TGTGCCAGCAGCGTGGGACAGGGAGGGGGAGAGACCCAGTACTTC. Its protein is CASSVGQGGGETQYF.

The chain couples TRBV18 to TRBJ2-7, with TRBD1 as a possible D gene (5 bases). The CDR3 is 13 residues long. Trimming removed 0 bases at V and 4 bases at J, with 7 bases between. Germline V gives CDR1 KGHSH, CDR2 LQKENI. This chain's CDR3 is CASSPPTAYEQYF. The DNA for the CDR3 is TGTGCCAGCTCACCACCGACAGCTTACGAGCAGTACTTC.

Only one count was recorded for this clone. The chain combines TRBV4-1 with TRBJ2-3, with D maybe TRBD2 (7 bases). The V end lost 3 bases, the J end lost 4 bases, and 17 bases lay between the germline ends. The germline V gene encodes CDR1 MGHRA and CDR2 YSYEKL. The length of the CDR3 is 16 residues. For the CDR3, the DNA is TGCGCCAGCAGCCACCTACTACAGGGAGGGCCAGATACGCAGTATTTT. Residues: CASSHLLQGGPDTQYF.

The rearrangement links TRBV19 to TRBJ2-5; D not certain. CDR3 length: 13 amino acids. Germline V gene sequence: CDR1 LNHDA, CDR2 SQIVND (reference sequence). V lost 0 bases and J 2 bases, leaving 4 bases between the germline ends. This CDR3 is CASSIDPQETQYF. The CDR3, as DNA: TGTGCCAGTAGTATAGACCCTCAAGAGACCCAGTACTTC.

This sequence joins TRBV4-1 and TRBJ2-7, with D possibly being TRBD2 (6 bases). Trimming removed 3 bases at V and 7 bases at J, with 10 bases between. This CDR3 has 12 amino acids. CDR1 MGHRA and CDR2 YSYEKL come from the germline V gene. The CDR3 coding sequence is TGCGCCAGCAGCCAGGCTGGAGGGGAGCAGTACTTC. Protein product: CASSQAGGEQYF.

The genes are TRBV6-4 and TRBJ2-3; 8 bases line up with TRBD2. CDR1 is MRHNA, CDR2 SNTAGT, per germline. V was clipped by 3 bases and J by 1 base; unmatched bases: 9. The CDR3 consists of 17 residues. This CDR3 is CASSEAPGSGGTDTQYF. Here the CDR3 DNA reads TGTGCCAGCAGTGAGGCCCCAGGTAGCGGGGGCACAGATACGCAGTATTTT.

The V and J genes are TRBV7-9 and TRBJ2-2; D might be TRBD2 (5 bases). The CDR3 length is 15 residues. Trimming took off 3 bases at V and 0 bases at J, with 8 bases between the two ends. CDR1 and CDR2 from the germline V gene are SEHNR and FQNEAQ (reference sequence). DNA of the CDR3: TGTGCCAGCAGCTTGAACGGGACGAACACCGGGGAGCTGTTTTTT. Its translation is CASSLNGTNTGELFF.

The V call is TRBV7-2, the J call TRBJ1-2, with D possibly TRBD1 on 5 matching bases. From germline, CDR1 is SGHTA and CDR2 FQGNSA. This CDR3 spans 10 amino acids. V lost 5 bases and J 8 bases, leaving 6 bases between the germline ends. The CDR3 nucleotides read TGTGCCAGCAGCGGGGGGGGCTACACCTTC. Residues: CASSGGGYTF.

This clone occurred a few times. V and J are TRBV7-2 and TRBJ2-2, with 9 bases lining up with TRBD2. Germline lookup yields CDR1 SGHTA and CDR2 FQGNSA. This CDR3 has 15 amino acids. Trimming removed 5 bases from V and 6 bases from J; junction bases left unmatched: 7. For the CDR3, the DNA is TGTGCCAGCAGCCCCGCCGGGACTAGCCCCGGGGAGCTGTTTTTT. Translated, it gives CASSPAGTSPGELFF.

The rearrangement links TRBV9 to TRBJ2-5; 8 bases are a match to TRBD2. Trimming removed 0 bases from V and 5 bases from J; junction bases left unmatched: 6. Germline loops: CDR1 SGDLS, CDR2 YYNGEE. The CDR3 spans 15 residues. The CDR3 coding sequence is TGTGCCAGCAGCGTAGGGGTAGCGGGGCGGGAGACCCAGTACTTC. Residues: CASSVGVAGRETQYF.

The gene calls are TRBV6-5 and TRBJ1-4; 8 bases align to TRBD1. The germline gives CDR1 MNHEY, CDR2 SVGAGI. V trimming: 4 bases; J trimming: 3 bases; junction bases outside the gene matches: 4. The length of the CDR3 is 15 residues. CDR3 loop: CASSLTTGANEKLFF. CDR3 coding DNA: TGTGCCAGCAGTTTAACGACAGGGGCTAATGAAAAACTGTTTTTT.

V is TRBV5-1 and J is TRBJ2-1, with D perhaps matching TRBD2 (5 bases). The CDR3 has 15 residues. Per germline, CDR1 SGHRS and CDR2 YFSETQ. V was cut by 4 bases and J by 4 bases, with 15 bases left in between. CDR3 region: CASSSLRAGYNEQFF. As DNA, the CDR3 is TGCGCCAGCAGCAGCTTGCGGGCCGGATACAATGAGCAGTTCTTC.

V is TRBV19 and J is TRBJ2-7, with D perhaps matching TRBD1 (7 bases). Germline-derived CDR1 and CDR2 are LNHDA and SQIVND (reference sequence). CDR3 length: 14 residues. Between the trimmed V and J ends, which lost 7 bases and 2 bases, there was a span of 15 bases. CDR3 DNA sequence: TGTGCCAGTACCGCCGCGGGACAGCCCTACGAGCAGTACTTC. Translated, it gives CASTAAGQPYEQYF.

A single count supports this clone. This chain links TRBV4-2 with TRBJ2-2, with TRBD2 matching 12 bases. The junction had 4 bases not matched to a gene; V was cut back by 0 bases and J by 5 bases. The CDR3 covers 17 residues. Germline CDR1 and CDR2: LGHNA and YNFKEQ. CDR3 coding DNA: TGTGCCAGCAGCCAAGAAGCTGGACTAGCGGGGACCGGGGAGCTGTTTTTT. Protein sequence: CASSQEAGLAGTGELFF.